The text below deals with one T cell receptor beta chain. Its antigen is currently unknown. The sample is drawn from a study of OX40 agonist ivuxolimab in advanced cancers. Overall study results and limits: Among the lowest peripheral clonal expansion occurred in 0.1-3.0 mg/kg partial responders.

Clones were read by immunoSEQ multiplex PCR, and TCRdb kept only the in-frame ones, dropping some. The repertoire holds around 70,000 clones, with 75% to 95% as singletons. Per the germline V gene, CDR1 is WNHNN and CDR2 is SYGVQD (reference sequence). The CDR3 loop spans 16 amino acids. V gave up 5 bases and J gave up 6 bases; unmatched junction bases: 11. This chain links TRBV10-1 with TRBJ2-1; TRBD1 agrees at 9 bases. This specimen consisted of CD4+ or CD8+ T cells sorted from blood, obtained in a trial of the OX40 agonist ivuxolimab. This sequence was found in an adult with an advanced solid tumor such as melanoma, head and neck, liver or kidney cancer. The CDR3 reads CASSRSSGQGSNEQFF. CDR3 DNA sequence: TGCGCCAGCAGTAGGTCGTCGGGACAGGGTTCCAATGAGCAGTTCTTC.